This T cell receptor (beta chain) is drawn from a study of T cell repertoires in cytomegalovirus infection. On the study more broadly: Recently identified HLA-C-restricted CMV epitopes and well-studied HLA-B-restricted CMV epitopes were used by the study.

Remarks on this clonotype: Its antigen remains unknown.

Broader study findings: Cumulative public TCR beta family frequency identified carriers of CMV plus the relevant HLA.

A single record per CDR3 protein comes from TCRdb applying MiXCR to the reads. The sample lists some 920,000 distinct CDR3 sequences, around 29% occurring once. CDR1 and CDR2 from the germline V gene are MNHNY and SVGAGI (reference sequence). Trimming at V came to 6 bases and at J to 6 bases, leaving 11 bases not matched to a gene. The CDR3 has 15 residues. This receptor was obtained from a human donor in good health (CMV status not recorded). Some clones in this sample may be carry-over from other donors' samples. The chain carries TRBV6-6 and TRBJ1-5, with 7 bases identical to TRBD1. The sequencing used cultured CD8+ T cells from PBMCs, collected from culture after CMV antigen stimulation. The CDR3 loop is CASSSPRGFGQPQHF. The CDR3 coding sequence is TGTGCCAGCAGCTCCCCCAGGGGGTTCGGTCAGCCCCAGCATTTT.